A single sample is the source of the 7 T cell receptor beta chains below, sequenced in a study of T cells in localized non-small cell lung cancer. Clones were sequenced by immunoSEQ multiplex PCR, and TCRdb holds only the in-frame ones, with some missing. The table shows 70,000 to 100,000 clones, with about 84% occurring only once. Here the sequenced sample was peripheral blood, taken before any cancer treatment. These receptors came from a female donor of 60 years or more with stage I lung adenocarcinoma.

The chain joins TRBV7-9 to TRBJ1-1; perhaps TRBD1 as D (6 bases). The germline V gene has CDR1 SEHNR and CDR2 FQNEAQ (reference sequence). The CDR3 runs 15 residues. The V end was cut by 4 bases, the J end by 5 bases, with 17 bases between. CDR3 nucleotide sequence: TGTGCCAGCAGCTACAACGAGGGGGGGAAAACTGAAGCTTTCTTT. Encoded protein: CASSYNEGGKTEAFF.

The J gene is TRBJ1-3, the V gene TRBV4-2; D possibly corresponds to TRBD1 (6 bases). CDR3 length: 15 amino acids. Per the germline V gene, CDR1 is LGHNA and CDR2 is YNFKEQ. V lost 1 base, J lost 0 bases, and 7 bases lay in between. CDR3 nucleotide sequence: TGTGCCAGCAGCCAAGGGACAGCCTCTGGAAACACCATATATTTT. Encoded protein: CASSQGTASGNTIYF.

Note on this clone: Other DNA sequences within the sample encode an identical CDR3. This CDR3 reads CASSQDPTGVGYTF. In DNA form, the CDR3 reads TGCGCCAGCAGCCAAGATCCGACAGGAGTAGGCTACACCTTC. V and J are TRBV4-1 and TRBJ1-2; D perhaps matches TRBD1 (6 bases). The germline V gene encodes CDR1 MGHRA and CDR2 YSYEKL. This CDR3 spans 14 amino acids. Trimming stripped 0 bases from V and 8 bases from J, with 13 bases between.

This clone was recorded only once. The DNA for the CDR3 is TGCGCCAGCAGCTTGGCGGGCGGCTCGAACACCGGGGAGCTGTTTTTT. Protein: CASSLAGGSNTGELFF. The rearrangement joins TRBV5-1 to TRBJ2-2; D is undetermined. Trimming stripped 0 bases from V and 0 bases from J, with 9 bases between. This CDR3 has 16 amino acids. CDR1 SGHRS and CDR2 YFSETQ come from the germline V gene.

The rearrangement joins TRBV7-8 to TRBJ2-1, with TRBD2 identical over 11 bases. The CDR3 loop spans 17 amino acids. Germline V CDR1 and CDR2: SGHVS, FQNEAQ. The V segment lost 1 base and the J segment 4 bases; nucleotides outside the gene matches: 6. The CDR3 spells CASSLEGGLAAYNEQFF. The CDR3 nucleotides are TGTGCCAGCAGCTTAGAAGGGGGACTAGCGGCGTACAATGAGCAGTTCTTC.

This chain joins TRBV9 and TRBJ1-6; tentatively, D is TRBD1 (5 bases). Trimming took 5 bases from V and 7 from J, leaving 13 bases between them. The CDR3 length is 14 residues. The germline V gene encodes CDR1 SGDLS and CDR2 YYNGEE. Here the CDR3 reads CASSPRQSNSPLHF. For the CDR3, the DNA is TGTGCCAGCAGTCCCCGACAGAGCAATTCACCCCTCCACTTT.

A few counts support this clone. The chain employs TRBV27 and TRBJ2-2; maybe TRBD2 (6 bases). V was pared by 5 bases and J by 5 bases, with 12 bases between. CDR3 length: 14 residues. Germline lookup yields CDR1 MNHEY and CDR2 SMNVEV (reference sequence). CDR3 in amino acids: CASSPFSGTGELFF. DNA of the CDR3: TGTGCCAGCAGTCCCTTTAGCGGAACCGGGGAGCTGTTTTTT.